This entry lists 18 T cell receptor beta chains sequenced from one sample in a study of identical twins. MiXCR was run by TCRdb on the 5' RACE reads, yielding one entry per CDR3 protein. The sample includes about 720,000 distinct CDR3 sequences, 8.6% seen only once; the top ten take roughly 0.97%. The same sample was also used in a study of yellow fever vaccine responses in identical twins.

The sample comprised PBMCs. Every receptor here comes from a woman under 30 in good health.

The chain is built from TRBV28 and TRBJ2-2; D is possibly TRBD2 (5 bases). The CDR3 is made up of 15 amino acids. V was trimmed by 3 bases and J by 0 bases, leaving 8 bases between them. Germline CDR1 reads MDHEN; CDR2 reads SYDVKM. The CDR3 is CASSFGSANTGELFF. Here the CDR3 DNA reads TGTGCCAGCAGTTTTGGGAGCGCGAACACCGGGGAGCTGTTTTTT.

This chain uses TRBV28 with TRBJ2-5, with TRBD2 matching over 11 bases. Trimming at V came to 5 bases and at J to 4 bases, leaving 9 bases not matched to a gene. Looked up from germline, CDR1 is MDHEN and CDR2 is SYDVKM. The CDR3 runs to 16 residues. CDR3 in DNA: TGTGCCAGCAGTCCCCTAACTAGCGGGAGTTCAGAGACCCAGTACTTC. It encodes CASSPLTSGSSETQYF.

The table lists this clonotype with a few counts. The chain joins TRBV20-1 to TRBJ2-1, with 9 bases that match TRBD1. The CDR3 is 15 amino acids. The V and J ends lost 3 bases and 6 bases, in that order; junction bases with no gene match: 9. Germline assignment: CDR1 DFQATT and CDR2 SNEGSKA (reference sequence). This CDR3 reads CSASQTGGIRNEQFF. The DNA of the CDR3 is TGCAGTGCTAGCCAGACAGGGGGTATCCGCAATGAGCAGTTCTTC.

This clonotype was picked up many times. J is TRBJ1-5 and V is TRBV20-1; unclear D gene. Trimming removed 0 bases from V and 4 bases from J, with 13 bases in between. The CDR3 has 15 amino acids. CDR1 is DFQATT and CDR2 is SNEGSKA in the germline V gene (reference sequence). Here the CDR3 DNA reads TGCAGTGCTAGAGATAGGGAGGTGGGAAATCAGCCCCAGCATTTT. Its protein is CSARDREVGNQPQHF.

This clonotype was observed a few times. The V and J genes are TRBV28 and TRBJ2-6; 7 bases line up with TRBD1. The V gene's germline CDR1 is MDHEN and CDR2 SYDVKM. The CDR3 spans 16 residues. Trimming took 4 bases from V and 15 from J; bases not matched to a gene: 18. This chain's CDR3 is CASSSYSSGQVFDLTF. The CDR3 nucleotides are TGTGCCAGCAGTTCCTACTCATCCGGACAGGTCTTCGACCTGACTTTC.

This clonotype was seen a few times. The gene calls are TRBV5-1 and TRBJ2-6, with D uncertain. The germline V and J ends were trimmed by 5 bases and 4 bases, with 16 bases remaining between them. Looked up from germline, CDR1 is SGHRS and CDR2 is YFSETQ. The CDR3 length is 16 residues. The CDR3 here is CASSGQALGGANVLTF. The CDR3 nucleotides read TGCGCCAGCAGTGGGCAAGCCCTCGGCGGGGCCAACGTCCTGACTTTC.

This clonotype was seen repeatedly, ten times or more. The chain recombines TRBV12-3 or TRBV12-4 with TRBJ2-2; D perhaps matches TRBD2 (6 bases). The CDR3 is 15 amino acids. Trimming took off 6 bases at V and 5 bases at J, with 16 bases between the two ends. DNA for the CDR3: TGTGCCAGCAGGGAGCGGGCCGAAGGAACCGGGGAGCTGTTTTTT. Protein sequence: CASRERAEGTGELFF.

This clonotype was found a few times. The chain couples TRBV6-5 to TRBJ2-2, with D unresolved. CDR1 and CDR2 from the germline V gene are MNHEY and SVGAGI. V shed 8 bases and J shed 2 bases, with 6 bases lying between them. The CDR3 consists of 12 residues. In nucleotides, the CDR3 is TGTGCCAGCCAGCAAAACACCGGGGAGCTGTTTTTT. It codes for CASQQNTGELFF.

The chain joins TRBV2 to TRBJ1-6, with D maybe TRBD1 (5 bases). CDR3 length: 15 residues. CDR1 and CDR2 (germline): SNHLY, FYNNEI. Trimming stripped 0 bases from V and 8 bases from J, with 11 bases between. CDR3 sequence: CASSEAPGLYSPLHF. The CDR3 DNA is TGTGCCAGCAGTGAAGCGCCAGGGTTGTATTCACCCCTCCACTTT. The full variable domain, completed using reference TRBV2 and TRBJ1-6, is EPEVTQTPSHQVTQMGQEVILRCVPISNHLYFYWYRQILGQKVEFLVSFYNNEISEKSEIFDDQFSVERPDGSNFTLKIRSTKLEDSAMYFCASSEAPGLYSPLHFGNGTRLTVT.

The J gene is TRBJ2-7, the V gene TRBV6-5, with 7 nucleotides matching TRBD2. V lost 0 bases and J lost 2; bases outside the gene matches: 7. This CDR3 has 16 amino acids. CDR1 MNHEY and CDR2 SVGAGI come from the germline V gene. The CDR3 coding sequence is TGTGCCAGCAGTTACTCCTGGCGGGGGACTACCTACGAGCAGTACTTC. It codes for CASSYSWRGTTYEQYF.

This clonotype was recorded a few times. The V gene is TRBV29-1, the J gene TRBJ2-7; D is perhaps TRBD1 (6 bases). The CDR3 covers 14 residues. Trimming pared 6 bases from V and 7 bases from J, leaving 22 bases between. CDR1 is SQVTM and CDR2 is ANQGSEA in the germline V gene. CDR3 region: CSVKPARNDREQYF. For the CDR3, the DNA is TGCAGCGTCAAGCCGGCCCGAAACGACAGGGAGCAGTACTTC.

The rearrangement uses TRBV6-6 and TRBJ2-7; D is uncertain. The CDR3 loop spans 13 amino acids. V lost 0 bases and J lost 0, with 3 bases in between. Germline CDR1 reads MNHNY; CDR2 reads SVGAGI (reference sequence). The CDR3 is CASSYSTSYEQYF. The DNA for the CDR3 is TGTGCCAGCAGTTACTCGACCTCCTACGAGCAGTACTTC.

The chain's CDR3 is CASSFEGNNEQFF. The CDR3 DNA sequence: TGCGCCAGCAGCTTTGAGGGCAACAATGAGCAGTTCTTC. The rearrangement joins TRBV5-1 to TRBJ2-1; the D gene is possibly TRBD2 (5 bases). Germline V CDR1 and CDR2: SGHRS, YFSETQ. The CDR3 is made up of 13 amino acids. V lost 2 bases and J lost 5, with 8 bases in between.

The chain carries TRBV2 and TRBJ2-3, with TRBD1 matching over 9 bases. The V and J ends lost 6 bases and 2 bases, in that order; junction bases with no gene match: 6. Germline values: CDR1 SNHLY, CDR2 FYNNEI. The CDR3 is 15 residues long. The DNA for the CDR3 is TGTGCCAGCAGCGAACAGGGGGCGGACACAGATACGCAGTATTTT. It specifies CASSEQGADTDTQYF.

The J gene is TRBJ2-1, the V gene TRBV29-1; no reliable D call. Germline V gene lookup returns CDR1 SQVTM and CDR2 ANQGSEA. Between the trimmed V and J ends, which lost 1 base and 1 base, there was a span of 14 bases. This CDR3 spans 16 amino acids. The CDR3 here is CSVEGGDHISYNEQFF. Here the CDR3 DNA reads TGCAGCGTTGAAGGAGGTGACCACATTTCCTACAATGAGCAGTTCTTC.

The gene calls are TRBV7-9 and TRBJ2-7; TRBD1 matches at 8 bases. Germline assignment: CDR1 SEHNR and CDR2 FQNEAQ (reference sequence). CDR3 length: 14 residues. The trim removed 7 bases at V and 4 bases at J, leaving 9 bases unmatched. CDR3: CASNPTGDGYEQYF. CDR3 DNA sequence: TGTGCCAGCAACCCGACAGGGGATGGATACGAGCAGTACTTC.

This clonotype was observed at least ten times. This chain uses TRBV29-1 with TRBJ2-7; D remains unclear. Between the trimmed V and J ends, which lost 7 bases and 6 bases, there was a span of 16 bases. From germline, CDR1 is SQVTM and CDR2 ANQGSEA. The CDR3 is 12 residues long. The CDR3 loop is CSAKTESIEQYF. Here the CDR3 DNA reads TGCAGCGCTAAGACCGAAAGTATCGAGCAGTACTTC.

This clonotype has a handful of counts. A junction boundary mismatches the germline segment, possibly from a read error. The chain links TRBV5-1 to TRBJ2-5; D gene ambiguous. This CDR3 spans 13 amino acids. CDR1 is SGHRS and CDR2 is YFSETQ in the germline V gene. The CDR3 reads CASRLELAETQYF. CDR3 nucleotides: TGCGCCAGCAGGTTGGAGTTGGCGGAGACCCAGTACTTC.